The 6 T cell receptor beta chains below come from one sample, sequenced in a study of shared clonotypes between healthy human individuals. Generated by immunoSEQ multiplex PCR, the TCRdb table keeps only in-frame clones and is missing some. This table has roughly 640,000 clones, around 97% appearing once. Sequenced sample: naive CD4+ T cells sorted from blood. Subset specified: CD45RA+ positively selected. The receptors here all came from a woman aged 25 to 45 in good health.

CDR3 protein: CAIPPPGHHYEQYF. CDR3 nucleotide sequence: TGTGCCATCCCTCCCCCGGGACACCACTACGAGCAGTACTTC. The V call is TRBV6-1, the J call TRBJ2-7, with TRBD1 as a possible D gene (6 bases). Looked up from germline, CDR1 is MNHNS and CDR2 is SASEGT. CDR3 length: 14 amino acids. V lost 10 bases and J lost 3, with 19 bases in between.

The rearrangement links TRBV15 to TRBJ2-4; TRBD2 matches 7 bases. CDR3 length equals 15 residues. CDR1 LNHNV and CDR2 YYDKDF come from the germline V gene (reference sequence). The junction had 12 bases not matched to a gene; V was cut back by 5 bases and J by 8 bases. In DNA form, the CDR3 reads TGTGCCACCAGCGGACCTCAGACTAGCTTCCACATTCAGTACTTC. Translation: CATSGPQTSFHIQYF.

The chain uses TRBV15 and TRBJ2-7; TRBD1 agrees at 8 bases. The trim removed 2 bases at V and 2 bases at J, leaving 11 bases unmatched. This CDR3 is built from 17 residues. Germline-derived CDR1 and CDR2 are LNHNV and YYDKDF (reference sequence). DNA for the CDR3: TGTGCCACCAGCAGAACCAGGGGGCAGGCCACACCCTACGAGCAGTACTTC. Residues: CATSRTRGQATPYEQYF.

This chain uses TRBV7-9 with TRBJ1-1; perhaps TRBD1 as D (5 bases). This CDR3 comprises 14 residues. In germline, CDR1 is SEHNR, CDR2 FQNEAQ (reference sequence). Trimming stripped 5 bases from V and 1 base from J, with 11 bases between. In nucleotides, the CDR3 is TGTGCCAGCAGCATCCCGACAGAGAACACTGAAGCTTTCTTT. This sequence encodes CASSIPTENTEAFF.

The chain joins TRBV10-1 to TRBJ2-7; 8 positions match TRBD1. The CDR3 runs 15 residues. V trimming: 3 bases; J trimming: 2 bases; junction bases outside the gene matches: 6. Germline CDR1 and CDR2: WNHNN and SYGVQD (reference sequence). The CDR3 protein is CASSEEAQGAYEQYF. As DNA, the CDR3 is TGCGCCAGCAGTGAAGAAGCACAGGGGGCCTACGAGCAGTACTTC.

V and J are TRBV5-6 and TRBJ1-2, with D possibly TRBD1 on 5 matching bases. Germline CDR1 and CDR2: SGHDT and YYEEEE. Trimming cost V 4 bases and J 3 bases, with 16 bases left between them. This CDR3 spans 15 amino acids. CDR3 sequence reads: CASSLRLGVDYGYTF. The CDR3, as DNA: TGTGCCAGCAGCCTCCGTTTGGGGGTCGACTATGGCTACACCTTC.